This record looks at one T cell receptor beta chain sequence and its context. As yet, its antigen is unknown. The junction shows a germline mismatch at one end, possibly a read error. The sample is drawn from a study of blood T cells in healthy people across ages. As for the study in general: Researchers report that template switching captured about one barcoded beta molecule per two T cells.

Sample-barcoded 5' priming and a J-beta primer mix drove a second PCR of roughly 7 to 11 cycles. TCRdb re-derived calls from the 5' RACE reads in MiXCR, one entry per CDR3 protein. In the table there are fewer than 900,000 distinct CDR3 sequences, more than 40% of which are singletons. The CDR3 loop spans 13 amino acids. Germline CDR1 reads LGHDT; CDR2 reads YNNKEL (reference sequence). Study-wide findings and caveats: Both higher diversity and more naive CD4+ cells marked long-lived donors when set against aged donors. Observed TCR beta diversity per million T cells went down as age went up. This fall followed a roughly linear course with age. PBMCs were not sorted, which prevented a conclusive comparison of naive versus antigen-experienced cells.

Sequencing was done on a sample of blood. This chain joins TRBV3-1 and TRBJ2-5, with no clear D. This receptor was taken from a woman aged 55-75 years in good health. CDR3 sequence (DNA): TGTGACAGCAGCCTGCGTGGTGCGGAGACCCAGTACTTC. Protein product: CDSSLRGAETQYF.